The 28 T cell receptor beta chains presented below share a single source sample, sequenced in a study of blood T cell repertoires in COVID-19 (dated by TCRdb to 2018 to 2020). Libraries were made using the immunoSEQ multiplex PCR assay. In TCRdb, the immuneACCESS table is reduced to in-frame sequences with V and J assigned. These tables do not hold every clone; where another copy was compared, an unresolved V gene accounts for under half, and the others remain unexplained. The sample table shows 50,000 to 65,000 clones, and around 81% are seen once. In total, the top ten clones hold about 5.4% of the sample. Sequenced input: peripheral blood. The receptors shown here come from a woman in her sixties with acute or convalescent COVID-19.

The V and J genes are TRBV27 and TRBJ2-7, with 7 bases lining up with TRBD1. The CDR3 runs to 14 residues. Germline assignment: CDR1 MNHEY and CDR2 SMNVEV (reference sequence). V was clipped by 2 bases and J by 2 bases; unmatched bases: 3. This CDR3 reads CASSLQGDTYEQYF. The CDR3 DNA reads as TGTGCCAGCAGTTTACAGGGGGACACCTACGAGCAGTACTTC.

The rearrangement joins TRBV7-9 to TRBJ2-3, with TRBD1 identical over 7 bases. Germline lookup yields CDR1 SEHNR and CDR2 FQNEAQ (reference sequence). The J segment lost 0 bases and the V segment lost 4 bases, leaving 4 bases of the junction unmatched. CDR3 length: 15 residues. The CDR3 coding sequence is TGTGCCAGCAGCTCCGGGACAGTTAGCACAGATACGCAGTATTTT. It specifies CASSSGTVSTDTQYF.

V and J are TRBV6-5 and TRBJ2-7; possible D gene TRBD1, 6 bases. The V and J ends lost 9 bases and 7 bases respectively, with 13 bases between them. This CDR3 has 11 amino acids. Per germline, CDR1 MNHEY and CDR2 SVGAGI. The CDR3 spells CASKYREEQYF. Written as DNA, the CDR3 is TGTGCCAGTAAGTACAGGGAGGAGCAGTACTTC.

As DNA, the CDR3 is TGTGCCAGCAGCCCCCACTACGAGCAGTACTTC. Translation gives CASSPHYEQYF. This chain connects TRBV28 to TRBJ2-7; D is unresolved. This CDR3 spans 11 amino acids. Germline V lookup: CDR1 MDHEN, CDR2 SYDVKM. Trimming removed 6 bases at V and 3 bases at J, with 6 bases between. Full variable domain (rest looked up from reference TRBV28 and TRBJ2-7): DVKVTQSSRYLVKRTGEKVFLECVQDMDHENMFWYRQDPGLGLRLIYFSYDVKMKEKGDIPEGYSVSREKKERFSLILESASTNQTSMYLCASSPHYEQYFGPGTRLTVT.

The chain has TRBV30 and TRBJ2-7, with TRBD2 matching over 7 bases. The CDR3 length is 15 residues. V shed 0 bases and J 5 bases; nucleotides not matched to a gene: 10. The germline V gene has CDR1 GTSNPN and CDR2 SVGIG (reference sequence). CDR3 sequence (DNA): TGTGCCTGGAGTGTAGAATTCGGGAGGAACAACGAGCAGTACTTC. It encodes CAWSVEFGRNNEQYF.

V usage is TRBV10-3 and J usage is TRBJ1-5, with TRBD1 identical over 9 bases. This CDR3 comprises 15 residues. V dropped 2 bases and J dropped 4; count of bases not matched to a gene: 3. CDR1 is ENHRY and CDR2 is SYGVKD in the germline V gene. The CDR3 protein is CAISEQGTGNQPQHF. The CDR3, as DNA: TGTGCCATCAGTGAGCAGGGGACAGGGAATCAGCCCCAGCATTTT.

J is TRBJ1-3 and V is TRBV7-6; perhaps TRBD1 as D (5 bases). CDR1 and CDR2 (germline): SGHVS, FNYEAQ. This CDR3 has 16 residues. The germline V and J ends were trimmed by 0 bases and 4 bases, with 13 bases remaining between them. In DNA form, the CDR3 reads TGTGCCAGCAGCTTAGCAACAGGTATCGCCGGAAACACCATATATTTT. Translation gives CASSLATGIAGNTIYF.

Only one count was recorded for this clone. The rearrangement links TRBV6-5 to TRBJ1-1; maybe TRBD1 (5 bases). The CDR3 runs 13 residues. V was cut by 9 bases and J by 4 bases, with 15 bases left in between. Germline CDR1 MNHEY, CDR2 SVGAGI. The CDR3 reads CASYFGGSTEAFF. CDR3 coding DNA: TGTGCCAGTTATTTCGGGGGAAGCACTGAAGCTTTCTTT.

This chain joins TRBV28 and TRBJ1-2; TRBD1 is a possible D gene (6 bases). V lost 6 bases, J lost 8 bases, and 16 bases lay in between. The CDR3 is made up of 13 amino acids. Germline V lookup: CDR1 MDHEN, CDR2 SYDVKM. The CDR3 region has the DNA TGTGCCAGCAGGCCCAGTGGGACATTAGGCTACACCTTC. Its translation: CASRPSGTLGYTF.

The V call is TRBV9, the J call TRBJ2-3; 7 bases are a match to TRBD1. The ends lost 4 bases at V and 3 bases at J; junction bases unmatched: 11. Germline-derived CDR1 and CDR2 are SGDLS and YYNGEE. The CDR3 consists of 16 residues. The CDR3 reads CASSFGQAKRTDTQYF. CDR3 DNA: TGTGCCAGCAGCTTCGGACAGGCGAAGAGGACAGATACGCAGTATTTT.

This clone was observed a single time. The chain recombines TRBV5-4 with TRBJ2-1; 7 bases fit TRBD2. This CDR3 has 16 residues. Germline CDR1 SGHNT, CDR2 YYREEE (reference sequence). The V segment lost 1 base and the J segment 1 base; nucleotides outside the gene matches: 5. CDR3 region: CASSLSGGWSYNEQFF. The CDR3 region has the DNA TGTGCCAGCAGCTTGTCGGGAGGATGGTCCTACAATGAGCAGTTCTTC.

The sample holds one count of this clone. The rearrangement uses TRBV5-8 and TRBJ1-5; TRBD1 is a possible D gene (5 bases). There are 13 residues in the CDR3. Germline V lookup: CDR1 SGHTS, CDR2 YDEGEE. Deletions cut 3 bases from V and 4 bases from J, with 8 bases between. The CDR3 DNA is TGTGCCAGCAGCTGGACACCTAATCAGCCCCAGCATTTT. Amino acid sequence: CASSWTPNQPQHF.

The chain employs TRBV6-5 and TRBJ2-1, with a possible D match to TRBD1 (5 bases). The CDR3 is 14 amino acids. Germline values: CDR1 MNHEY, CDR2 SVGAGI. Trimming stripped 2 bases from V and 4 bases from J, with 9 bases between. The CDR3 DNA follows: TGTGCCAGCAGTTACCGGCAGGGATACAATGAGCAGTTCTTC. This gives the protein CASSYRQGYNEQFF.

The J gene is TRBJ1-1, the V gene TRBV11-2; weak D call: TRBD1 (5 bases). CDR1 is SGHAT and CDR2 is FQNNGV in the germline V gene. V was pared by 1 base and J by 6 bases, with 9 bases between. The CDR3 consists of 13 residues. The CDR3 here is CASSLGPGAEAFF. The CDR3 bases are TGTGCCAGCAGCTTAGGTCCGGGGGCTGAAGCTTTCTTT.

This clone was observed a few times. CDR3 bases: TGCAGTGCTAGTGATAAACCTAGAGGAAACACTGAAGCTTTCTTT. Its translation: CSASDKPRGNTEAFF. The rearrangement joins TRBV20-1 to TRBJ1-1; D is undetermined. The CDR3 is 15 residues long. The V and J ends lost 3 bases and 2 bases respectively, with 16 bases between them. Germline V CDR1 and CDR2: DFQATT, SNEGSKA (reference sequence).

This clone was seen a few times. The chain carries TRBV5-1 and TRBJ1-3, with a weak D call TRBD1 (6 bases). CDR1 is SGHRS and CDR2 is YFSETQ in the germline V gene. V lost 3 bases and J lost 2, with 12 bases in between. The CDR3 runs to 15 residues. Here the CDR3 reads CASSSTGNTGNTIYF. CDR3 nucleotide sequence: TGCGCCAGCAGCTCCACAGGGAACACTGGAAACACCATATATTTT.

This sequence joins TRBV6-1 and TRBJ2-3; TRBD2 aligns across 9 bases. The germline gives CDR1 MNHNS, CDR2 SASEGT. CDR3 length equals 15 residues. J gave up 2 bases and V 5 bases, and 5 bases lay outside the gene matches. This CDR3 is CASSWTSVLTDTQYF. The CDR3, as DNA: TGTGCCAGCAGTTGGACTAGCGTTCTCACAGATACGCAGTATTTT.

In this sample, this clone turned up once. This sequence joins TRBV30 and TRBJ1-5, with no clear D. Looked up from germline, CDR1 is GTSNPN and CDR2 is SVGIG (reference sequence). CDR3 length: 13 amino acids. The V end lost 2 bases, the J end lost 4 bases, and 9 bases lay between the germline ends. The CDR3 coding sequence is TGTGCCTGGAGTACTAGGGATAATCAGCCCCAGCATTTT. As protein: CAWSTRDNQPQHF.

Remarks on this clone: One end of the junction fails to match germline, which may point to a read error. The chain links TRBV2 to TRBJ2-1; 10 bases fit TRBD2. Germline assignment: CDR1 SNHLY and CDR2 FYNNEI. There are 17 residues in the CDR3. CDR3 bases: TGTGCCAGCAATGAACCTAGCGGGAGATCTCGGGACAATGAGCAGTTCTTC. Amino acids: CASNEPSGRSRDNEQFF.

The chain is built from TRBV5-1 and TRBJ1-5, with a weak D call TRBD1 (5 bases). Germline CDR1 SGHRS, CDR2 YFSETQ. Trimming pared 3 bases from V and 4 bases from J, leaving 11 bases between. This CDR3 has 14 residues. CDR3 in amino acids: CASSSGLSNQPQHF. In DNA, the CDR3 is TGCGCCAGCAGCTCGGGACTGAGTAATCAGCCCCAGCATTTT.

This chain joins TRBV6-4 and TRBJ2-3, with 10 bases matching TRBD2. CDR1 is MRHNA, CDR2 SNTAGT, per germline. J lost 1 base, V lost 3 bases, and 4 bases had no gene match. CDR3 length: 16 amino acids. The CDR3 region is CASSETSGGGTDTQYF. CDR3 sequence (DNA): TGTGCCAGCAGTGAAACCAGCGGGGGGGGCACAGATACGCAGTATTTT.

This clone was counted once. The V and J genes are TRBV5-1 and TRBJ2-7; TRBD2 matches at 11 bases. V lost 2 bases, J lost 5 bases, and 6 bases stayed unmatched. The CDR3 runs to 15 residues. From germline, CDR1 is SGHRS and CDR2 YFSETQ. The CDR3 bases are TGCGCCAGCAGCTTAGGACTAGCGGGTTATGACGAGCAGTACTTC. Translation gives CASSLGLAGYDEQYF.

This clone was counted only a few times. The chain links TRBV6-6 to TRBJ1-2; D is undetermined. This CDR3 comprises 14 residues. In germline, CDR1 is MNHNY, CDR2 SVGAGI (reference sequence). Trimming shortened V by 5 bases and J by 8 bases, and 18 bases separated the two germline ends. This CDR3 reads CASSLGNTREGYTF. The CDR3 nucleotides read TGTGCCAGCAGTCTCGGGAATACACGGGAGGGCTACACCTTC.

The chain employs TRBV18 and TRBJ1-1; the D gene is possibly TRBD1 (5 bases). The V gene lost 3 bases and the J gene lost 4 bases, with 12 bases spanning the gap. The germline CDR1 and CDR2 sequences are KGHSH and LQKENI. The CDR3 totals 14 residues. CDR3 protein: CASSPATGATEAFF. DNA of the CDR3: TGTGCCAGCTCACCTGCGACTGGGGCCACTGAAGCTTTCTTT.

This clone was seen a handful of times. The V call is TRBV7-2, the J call TRBJ2-2, with 7 bases that match TRBD1. The length of the CDR3 is 15 residues. Germline CDR1 SGHTA, CDR2 FQGNSA. V trimming: 6 bases; J trimming: 9 bases; junction bases outside the gene matches: 13. The CDR3 sequence: CASSPLTGFTWELFF. Here the CDR3 DNA reads TGTGCCAGCAGTCCCCTGACAGGGTTCACTTGGGAGCTGTTTTTT.

V usage is TRBV28 and J usage is TRBJ1-4, with TRBD1 matching 7 bases. The V gene's germline CDR1 is MDHEN and CDR2 SYDVKM. With 3 bases clipped from V and 1 base from J, the junction kept 5 bases outside the gene matches. The CDR3 consists of 16 residues. CDR3 region: CASSLVGGGTNEKLFF. The CDR3, as DNA: TGTGCCAGCAGTTTGGTAGGGGGCGGAACTAATGAAAAACTGTTTTTT.

The chain is built from TRBV5-4 and TRBJ2-7; D perhaps matches TRBD1 (6 bases). In germline, CDR1 is SGHNT, CDR2 YYREEE (reference sequence). The CDR3 extends over 16 amino acids. Trimming shortened V by 6 bases and J by 6 bases, and 25 bases separated the two germline ends. The CDR3 sequence: CASTTLFSDSEGEQYF. The DNA of the CDR3 is TGTGCCAGCACCACCCTCTTCTCGGACAGCGAAGGCGAGCAGTACTTC. Complete variable domain (other parts from reference TRBV5-4 and TRBJ2-7): ETGVTQSPTHLIKTRGQQVTLRCSSQSGHNTVSWYQQALGQGPQFIFQYYREEENGRGNFPPRFSGLQFPNYSSELNVNALELDDSALYLCASTTLFSDSEGEQYFGPGTRLTVT.

The chain uses TRBV19 and TRBJ2-3; TRBD2 matches 9 bases. This CDR3 region has 14 residues. Trimming cost V 5 bases and J 0 bases; bases outside gene matches: 0. CDR1 is LNHDA, CDR2 SQIVND, per germline (reference sequence). The CDR3 reads CASSLAGSTDTQYF. The CDR3 DNA is TGTGCCAGTAGTCTAGCGGGAAGCACAGATACGCAGTATTTT.